The rows below give T cell receptor beta chains drawn from one sample of a study of blood T cell repertoires in COVID-19. Sequenced by immunoSEQ multiplex PCR; TCRdb stores in-frame clones only, minus some. The profile covers tens of thousands of clones, with about 83% appearing a single time and about 2% taken by the ten largest. The sequenced sample was peripheral blood. These receptors originate from a woman in her 70s with acute or convalescent COVID-19. CDR3s include the opening cysteine and the closing phenylalanine or tryptophan. Each record gives: D gene, clone size, V gene, J gene, CDR3 protein, CDR3 DNA. D genes are given only for firm matches. The listing skips clone size in some rows; elsewhere it reads once, few, many or a size class.

TRBD2	few	TRBV6-4	TRBJ2-3	CASSLTSVTDTQYF	TGTGCCAGCAGTCTGACTAGCGTCACAGATACGCAGTATTTT
TRBD2	-	TRBV5-4	TRBJ2-3	CASKASGGPTDTQYF	TGTGCCAGCAAAGCTAGCGGGGGGCCGACCGATACGCAGTATTTT
TRBD1	-	TRBV6-6	TRBJ1-1	CASSPTGGETEAFF	TGTGCCAGCAGCCCAACAGGGGGTGAGACTGAAGCTTTCTTT
TRBD1	-	TRBV28	TRBJ2-3	CASRPMGQGSDTQYF	TGTGCCAGCAGGCCCATGGGACAGGGATCAGATACGCAGTATTTT
-	-	TRBV28	TRBJ1-1	CASSSPPGVAEAFF	TGTGCCAGCAGTTCACCTCCAGGGGTTGCTGAAGCTTTCTTT
-	-	TRBV6-5	TRBJ1-2	CASNREQTYGYTF	TGTGCCAGCAACCGAGAGCAAACCTATGGCTACACCTTC
-	-	TRBV7-3	TRBJ1-5	CASSLSPEGNQPQHF	TGTGCCAGCAGCTTAAGCCCGGAGGGGAATCAGCCCCAGCATTTT
-	few	TRBV14	TRBJ1-6	CASSSGGGLSPLHF	TGTGCCAGCAGCTCGGGAGGGGGGTTGTCACCCCTCCACTTT
TRBD1	-	TRBV7-9	TRBJ2-1	CASSLTTGQGTNEQFF	TGTGCCAGCAGCCTCACAACGGGACAGGGGACGAATGAGCAGTTCTTC
TRBD1	once	TRBV6-4	TRBJ2-5	CASSDSRGLSQETQYF	TGTGCCAGCAGTGACTCGAGGGGGCTATCCCAAGAGACCCAGTACTTC
-	-	TRBV10-1	TRBJ1-3	CASSEGGSGNTIYF	TGCGCCAGCAGTGAAGGGGGCTCTGGAAACACCATATATTTT
-	-	TRBV13	TRBJ1-1	CASSRPAGYTEAFF	TGTGCCAGCAGCCGCCCGGCCGGGTACACTGAAGCTTTCTTT
-	-	TRBV4-2	TRBJ2-5	CASSPDWRQPETQYF	TGTGCCAGCAGCCCAGATTGGCGACAGCCAGAGACCCAGTACTTC
-	few	TRBV9	TRBJ1-6	CASSGQGGSETPLHF	TGTGCCAGCAGCGGGCAGGGAGGCTCGGAAACACCCCTCCACTTT
-	-	TRBV6-4	TRBJ1-1	CASSARGQSSPFHTEAFF	TGTGCCAGCAGTGCCCGAGGACAGTCTTCTCCCTTCCACACTGAAGCTTTCTTT
-	-	TRBV2	TRBJ1-1	CASSPTENTEAFF	TGTGCCAGCAGCCCGACAGAGAACACTGAAGCTTTCTTT
-	-	TRBV2	TRBJ2-7	CASSLRALTYEQYF	TGTGCCAGCAGCCTCAGGGCCCTTACCTACGAGCAGTACTTC
-	few	TRBV6-5	TRBJ1-6	CASSYRGPDSPLHF	TGTGCCAGCAGTTACAGAGGGCCTGATTCACCCCTCCACTTT
TRBD1	-	TRBV2	TRBJ1-1	CASRAPGTANTEAFF	TGTGCCAGCAGAGCTCCCGGGACAGCCAACACTGAAGCTTTCTTT
-	-	TRBV6-5	TRBJ1-1	CASREHKVNTEAFF	TGTGCCAGCCGGGAACACAAAGTAAACACTGAAGCTTTCTTT
-	-	TRBV19	TRBJ1-5	CASSIWGDQPQHF	TGTGCCAGTAGTATTTGGGGGGATCAGCCCCAGCATTTT
TRBD1	-	TRBV18	TRBJ1-1	CASSPQTGRTGTEAFF	TGTGCCAGCTCACCACAGACAGGGCGGACGGGCACTGAAGCTTTCTTT
TRBD1	-	TRBV19	TRBJ1-2	CASSPRTGEGGYTF	TGTGCCAGTAGTCCCAGGACAGGGGAAGGTGGCTACACCTTC
TRBD1	-	TRBV2	TRBJ2-3	CASSRDRGTDTQYF	TGTGCCAGCAGCAGGGACAGGGGAACAGATACGCAGTATTTT
-	-	TRBV11-2	TRBJ1-5	CASSPYGSNQPQHF	TGTGCCAGCAGCCCGTATGGCAGCAATCAGCCCCAGCATTTT
TRBD2	-	TRBV3-1/TRBV3-2	TRBJ2-3	CASSQGLVAGDRTDTQYF	TGTGCCAGCAGCCAAGGGTTGGTAGCGGGGGACCGCACAGATACGCAGTATTTT
TRBD1	-	TRBV4-1	TRBJ1-6	CASSQEGTTGGNSPLHF	TGCGCCAGCAGCCAAGAGGGTACGACAGGGGGGAATTCACCCCTCCACTTT
TRBD2	-	TRBV7-2	TRBJ2-1	CASSLAPGGGAENEQFF	TGTGCCAGCAGCTTAGCCCCTGGCGGGGGGGCCGAAAATGAGCAGTTCTTC
TRBD1	-	TRBV7-3	TRBJ1-1	CASSLQGDTEAFF	TGTGCCAGCAGCTTACAGGGGGACACTGAAGCTTTCTTT
TRBD1	-	TRBV2	TRBJ1-5	CASNRGSDQPQHF	TGTGCCAGTAACAGGGGGTCGGATCAGCCCCAGCATTTT
TRBD1	-	TRBV18	TRBJ2-1	CASSPGQAAYNEQFF	TGTGCCAGCTCACCGGGACAGGCGGCCTACAATGAGCAGTTCTTC
TRBD1	-	TRBV5-4	TRBJ1-4	CASSRDSEKLFF	TGTGCCAGCAGCCGGGACAGCGAAAAACTGTTTTTT
-	-	TRBV19	TRBJ1-1	CASSIGLADTEAFF	TGTGCCAGTAGTATAGGACTGGCAGACACTGAAGCTTTCTTT
-	-	TRBV6-4	TRBJ2-2	CASRRQTNTGELFF	TGTGCCAGCAGGAGGCAAACGAACACCGGGGAGCTGTTTTTT
-	-	TRBV14	TRBJ1-3	CASSHGPSGNTIYF	TGTGCCAGCAGCCATGGGCCCTCTGGAAACACCATATATTTT
-	-	TRBV4-1	TRBJ1-2	CASSQVIRGEGYTF	TGCGCCAGCAGCCAAGTAATCAGGGGAGAAGGCTACACCTTC
-	-	TRBV11-2	TRBJ2-3	CASSAGFPDTQYF	TGTGCCAGCAGCGCGGGGTTTCCAGATACGCAGTATTTT
-	-	TRBV5-1	TRBJ2-1	CASSSDSSYNEQFF	TGCGCCAGCAGCTCTGATAGTTCCTACAATGAGCAGTTCTTC
-	-	TRBV7-9	TRBJ2-2	CASSLGGARSTGELFF	TGTGCCAGCAGCTTAGGGGGCGCGAGGTCCACCGGGGAGCTGTTTTTT
-	-	TRBV10-3	TRBJ1-2	CAISESSKQDFRGYTF	TGTGCCATCAGTGAGTCCTCTAAGCAGGACTTCAGGGGCTACACCTTC
TRBD1	-	TRBV27	TRBJ1-6	CASKATGKDSPLHF	TGTGCCAGCAAGGCGACAGGGAAGGATTCACCCCTCCACTTT
-	-	TRBV28	TRBJ2-7	CASNNQDGTYEQYF	TGTGCCAGCAACAATCAGGACGGGACCTACGAGCAGTACTTC
-	-	TRBV2	TRBJ1-6	CASLGRVASPLHF	TGTGCCTCCTTGGGGAGGGTGGCTTCACCCCTCCACTTT
TRBD1	large	TRBV6-6	TRBJ2-1	CASEMGTGFNEQFF	TGTGCCAGCGAAATGGGGACAGGATTCAATGAGCAGTTCTTC
-	-	TRBV28	TRBJ2-5	CASSLEGVRETQYF	TGTGCCAGCAGTTTAGAGGGGGTAAGGGAGACCCAGTACTTC
-	-	TRBV6-6	TRBJ2-5	CASSQLGTSQETQYF	TGTGCCAGCAGCCAGCTAGGGACAAGCCAAGAGACCCAGTACTTC
-	-	TRBV7-8	TRBJ2-7	CASSLGLSYEQYF	TGTGCCAGCAGCTTGGGACTTTCCTACGAGCAGTACTTC
-	once	TRBV28	TRBJ1-6	CASSLGYREILHF	TGTGCCAGCAGCCTGGGTTACAGGGAGATCCTCCACTTT
-	-	TRBV9	TRBJ2-7	CASSETSGVSREQYF	TGTGCCAGCAGCGAAACTTCAGGGGTCTCTAGGGAGCAGTACTTC
-	-	TRBV11-2	TRBJ1-6	CASSLLPQGGSPLHF	TGTGCCAGCAGCTTATTACCGCAGGGTGGATCACCCCTCCACTTT
TRBD1	-	TRBV19	TRBJ1-5	CASRIDRGNNQPQHF	TGTGCCAGTAGGATTGACAGGGGCAATAATCAGCCCCAGCATTTT
-	-	TRBV7-9	TRBJ2-4	CASSFRSNIQYF	TGTGCCAGCAGCTTCAGGTCAAACATTCAGTACTTC
TRBD1	-	TRBV2	TRBJ1-6	CASSADRAGNNSPLHF	TGTGCCAGCAGTGCGGACAGGGCTGGGAATAATTCACCCCTCCACTTT
-	-	TRBV11-2	TRBJ2-5	CASSPFGAQETQYF	TGTGCCAGCAGCCCGTTTGGGGCCCAGGAGACCCAGTACTTC
-	-	TRBV3-1/TRBV3-2	TRBJ1-2	CASSRSVNYGYTF	TGTGCCAGCAGCCGGTCGGTGAACTATGGCTACACCTTC
TRBD1	few	TRBV2	TRBJ1-6	CASKSQGDSPLHF	TGTGCCAGCAAGAGTCAGGGGGACTCACCCCTCCACTTT
-	-	TRBV5-1	TRBJ2-1	CASSLAQFIWDINEQFF	TGCGCCAGCAGCTTGGCGCAGTTTATTTGGGACATCAATGAGCAGTTCTTC
-	-	TRBV10-3	TRBJ1-1	CAISDRRRTEAFF	TGTGCCATCAGTGACAGGCGTAGGACTGAAGCTTTCTTT
TRBD1	-	TRBV5-1	TRBJ1-1	CASSLTGGTNTEAFF	TGCGCCAGCAGCTTAACAGGGGGAACGAACACTGAAGCTTTCTTT